The source of this T cell receptor (beta chain) is a study of early T cells in non-severe SARS-CoV-2 infection. Study in general: It was bulk RNA from unsorted whole blood that was sequenced, and the chains were unpaired.

The sample holds many counts of this clonotype. One end of the junction fails to match germline, which may point to a read error. TCRdb independently ran MiXCR on the 5' RACE reads; one entry per CDR3 protein. Of more than 65,000 distinct CDR3 sequences in the sample, 3.5% to 6% were seen once. Germline CDR1 SGHDN, CDR2 FVKESK. The CDR3 consists of 13 residues. This clonotype was obtained from an adult who was a healthcare worker with PCR-confirmed SARS-CoV-2 infection or an uninfected control (not recorded which). The donor label of this sample is uncertain. The specimen comprised whole blood, sampled at baseline. The chain uses TRBV14 and TRBJ2-7, with TRBD1 identical over 7 bases. CDR3 amino acids: CASSTHQGVPSHF. In nucleotides, the CDR3 is TGTGCCAGCAGCACTCATCAGGGGGTGCCTAGCCACTTC.